The TCR beta chain described here comes from a study of T cell responses to AZD1222 COVID-19 vaccine. The assay was immunoSEQ multiplex PCR, and TCRdb's table has in-frame clones only and misses some. The sample yields about 22,000 clones, approximately 82% seen once. Concerning this clone itself: Antigen: not known. The junction and the germline gene differ at one end; a read error may be behind it.

Study-wide results and limits: Donor demographics were predominantly white British with a female majority; clonal diversity may be underestimated.

The CDR3 length is 18 residues. The material sequenced was peripheral blood, taken on day 0 of AZD1222 vaccination. This receptor was obtained from an adult in good health. The chain employs TRBV23-1 and TRBJ1-1, with D possibly being TRBD1 (6 bases). TRBV23-1 is known as an ORF, though its function is uncertain. CDR3 in amino acids: CASSRRPEQGWGNTETFF. The CDR3 bases are TGCGCCAGCAGTCGTAGACCAGAACAGGGATGGGGGAACACTGAAACTTTCTTT.